This TCR beta chain was recovered during a study of PD-L1 blockade in urothelial cancer. Across the whole study: The patients' atezolizumab therapy, 1,200 mg intravenously every 3 weeks, started in about 2014. Anywhere from 0 to 3 prior chemotherapy regimens had been received by patients.

The junction had 10 bases not matched to a gene; V was cut back by 1 base and J by 2 bases. Germline-derived CDR1 and CDR2 are SGHAT and FQDESV (reference sequence). The CDR3 length is 17 residues. The number of samples from each patient was between 1 and 8, taken pretreatment and on-treatment. Repertoires were generated with immunoSEQ multiplex PCR, while TCRdb's copy carries only in-frame clones and drops some. Among more than 75,000 clones listed, approximately 91% were seen once. The gene calls are TRBV11-1 and TRBJ1-1; 7 bases map to TRBD1. This sample comprised PBMCs, obtained around atezolizumab (anti-PD-L1) treatment. The clonotype originates from a man in his sixties with urothelial cancer. CDR3 nucleotides: TGTGCCAGCAGCTTAGAGAGACTGGGACAGAGAAACACTGAAGCTTTCTTT. Translation gives CASSLERLGQRNTEAFF. The full variable domain, with the rest looked up from reference TRBV11-1 and TRBJ1-1, is EAEVAQSPRYKITEKSQAVAFWCDPISGHATLYWYRQILGQGPELLVQFQDESVVDDSQLPKDRFSAERLKGVDSTLKIQPAELGDSAMYLCASSLERLGQRNTEAFFGQGTRLTVV.